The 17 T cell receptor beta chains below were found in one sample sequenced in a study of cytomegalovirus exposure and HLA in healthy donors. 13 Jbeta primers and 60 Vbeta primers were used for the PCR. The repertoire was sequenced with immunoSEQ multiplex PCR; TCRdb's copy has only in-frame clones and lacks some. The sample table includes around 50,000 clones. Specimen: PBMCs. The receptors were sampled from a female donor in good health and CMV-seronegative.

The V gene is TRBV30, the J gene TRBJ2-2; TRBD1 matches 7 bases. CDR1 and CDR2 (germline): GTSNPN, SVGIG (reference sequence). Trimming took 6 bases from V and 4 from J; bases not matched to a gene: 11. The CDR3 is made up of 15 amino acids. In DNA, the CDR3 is TGTGCCTGCCCTCAGCCGGGACAGCTCACCGGGGAGCTGTTTTTT. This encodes CACPQPGQLTGELFF.

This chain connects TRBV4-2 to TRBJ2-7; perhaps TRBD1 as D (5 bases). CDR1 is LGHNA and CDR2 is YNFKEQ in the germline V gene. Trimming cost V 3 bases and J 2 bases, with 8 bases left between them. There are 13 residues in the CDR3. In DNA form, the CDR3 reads TGTGCCAGCAGCCAGGGGCATACCTACGAGCAGTACTTC. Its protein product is CASSQGHTYEQYF.

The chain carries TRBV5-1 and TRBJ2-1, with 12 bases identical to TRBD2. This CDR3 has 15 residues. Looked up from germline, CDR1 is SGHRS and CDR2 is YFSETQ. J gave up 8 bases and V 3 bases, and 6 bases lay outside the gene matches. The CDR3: CASSYGLAGTYEQFF. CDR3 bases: TGCGCCAGCAGCTACGGACTAGCGGGAACCTATGAGCAGTTCTTC.

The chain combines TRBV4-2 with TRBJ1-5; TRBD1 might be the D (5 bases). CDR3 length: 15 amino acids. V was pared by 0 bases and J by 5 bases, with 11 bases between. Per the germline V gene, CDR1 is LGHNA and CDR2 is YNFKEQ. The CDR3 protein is CASSQEGTYYQPQHF. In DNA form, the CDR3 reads TGTGCCAGCAGCCAAGAAGGGACTTACTATCAGCCCCAGCATTTT.

CDR3 in DNA: TGTGCCATCAAGACTGGTGGAGGCCGAGCCACTGAAGCTTTCTTT. This encodes CAIKTGGGRATEAFF. The rearrangement links TRBV10-3 to TRBJ1-1; D gene unclear. Trimming took off 7 bases at V and 4 bases at J, with 19 bases between the two ends. CDR3 size: 15 residues. Germline CDR1 ENHRY, CDR2 SYGVKD.

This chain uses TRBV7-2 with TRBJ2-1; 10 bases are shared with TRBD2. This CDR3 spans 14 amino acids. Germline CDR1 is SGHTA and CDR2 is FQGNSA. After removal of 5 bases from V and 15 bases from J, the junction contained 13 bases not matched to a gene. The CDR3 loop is CASSPGLADGVAFF. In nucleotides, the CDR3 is TGTGCCAGCAGCCCCGGACTAGCGGACGGGGTGGCGTTCTTC.

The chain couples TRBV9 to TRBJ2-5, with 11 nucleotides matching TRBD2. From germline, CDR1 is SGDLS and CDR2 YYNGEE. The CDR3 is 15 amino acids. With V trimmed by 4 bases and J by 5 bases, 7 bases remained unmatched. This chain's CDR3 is CASSRSGGGLETQYF. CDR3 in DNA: TGTGCCAGCAGCCGTAGCGGGGGGGGATTGGAGACCCAGTACTTC.

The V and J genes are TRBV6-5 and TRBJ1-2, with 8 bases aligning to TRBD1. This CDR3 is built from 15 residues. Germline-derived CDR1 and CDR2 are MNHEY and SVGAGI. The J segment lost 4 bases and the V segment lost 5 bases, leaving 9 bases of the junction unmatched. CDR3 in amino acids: CASSRSSGTGYGYTF. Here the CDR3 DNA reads TGTGCCAGCAGTAGGTCATCCGGGACAGGCTATGGCTACACCTTC.

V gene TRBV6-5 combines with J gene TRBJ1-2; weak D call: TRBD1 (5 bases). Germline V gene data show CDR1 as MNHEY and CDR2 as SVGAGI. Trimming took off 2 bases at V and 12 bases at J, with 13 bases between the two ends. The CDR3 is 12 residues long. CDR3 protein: CASSYRGGGHTF. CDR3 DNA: TGTGCCAGCAGTTACAGGGGAGGCGGCCACACCTTC.

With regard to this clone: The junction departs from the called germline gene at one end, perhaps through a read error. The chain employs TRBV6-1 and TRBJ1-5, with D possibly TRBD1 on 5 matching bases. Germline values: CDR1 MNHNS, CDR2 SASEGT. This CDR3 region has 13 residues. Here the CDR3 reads CASSDLLGPRGTF. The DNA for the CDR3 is TGTGCCAGCAGTGACCTCTTGGGTCCAAGGGGAACCTTT.

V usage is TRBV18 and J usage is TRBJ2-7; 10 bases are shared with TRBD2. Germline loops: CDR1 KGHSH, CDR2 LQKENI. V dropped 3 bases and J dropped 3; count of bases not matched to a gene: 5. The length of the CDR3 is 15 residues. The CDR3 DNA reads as TGTGCCAGCTCACCTGAAGCTAGCGGGAGCTACGAGCAGTACTTC. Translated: CASSPEASGSYEQYF.

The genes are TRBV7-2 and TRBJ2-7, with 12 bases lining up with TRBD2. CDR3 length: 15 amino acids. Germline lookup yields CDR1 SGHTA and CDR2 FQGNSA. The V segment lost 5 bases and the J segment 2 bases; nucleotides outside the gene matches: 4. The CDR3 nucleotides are TGTGCCAGCAGCCGGACTAGCGGGGCCACCTACGAGCAGTACTTC. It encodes CASSRTSGATYEQYF.

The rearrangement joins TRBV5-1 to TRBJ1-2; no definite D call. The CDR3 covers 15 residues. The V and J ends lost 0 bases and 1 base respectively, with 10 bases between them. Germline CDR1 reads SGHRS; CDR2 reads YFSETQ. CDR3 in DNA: TGCGCCAGCAGCTTGGGGCGGGGATTTAACTATGGCTACACCTTC. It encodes CASSLGRGFNYGYTF.

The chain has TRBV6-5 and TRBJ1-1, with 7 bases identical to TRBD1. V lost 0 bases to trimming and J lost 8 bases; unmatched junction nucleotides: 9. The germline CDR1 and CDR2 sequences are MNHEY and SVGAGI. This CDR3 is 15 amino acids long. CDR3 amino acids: CASSYSIEGTAEAFF. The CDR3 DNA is TGTGCCAGCAGTTACTCTATCGAAGGGACAGCCGAAGCTTTCTTT.

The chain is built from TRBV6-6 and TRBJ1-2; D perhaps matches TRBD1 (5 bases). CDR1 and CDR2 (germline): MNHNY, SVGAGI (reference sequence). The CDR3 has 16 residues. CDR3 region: CAAKGRANTLNYGYTF. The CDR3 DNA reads TGTGCAGCAAAGGGCAGGGCGAATACCCTCAACTATGGCTACACCTTC.

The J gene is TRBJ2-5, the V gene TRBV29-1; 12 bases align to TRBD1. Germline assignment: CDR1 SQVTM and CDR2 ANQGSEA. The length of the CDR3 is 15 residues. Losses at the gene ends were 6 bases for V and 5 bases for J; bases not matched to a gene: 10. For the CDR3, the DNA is TGCAGCGTCCTGGGACAGGGGGCTTCTCGGGAGACCCAGTACTTC. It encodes CSVLGQGASRETQYF.

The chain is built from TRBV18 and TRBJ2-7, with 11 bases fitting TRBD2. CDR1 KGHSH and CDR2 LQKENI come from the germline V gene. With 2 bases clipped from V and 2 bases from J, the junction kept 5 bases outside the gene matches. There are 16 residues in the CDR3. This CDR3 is CASSPFVSGRAYEQYF. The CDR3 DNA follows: TGTGCCAGCTCACCATTCGTTAGCGGGAGGGCCTACGAGCAGTACTTC.